One T cell receptor (beta chain) is described in this entry. The data are from a study of Ad26.COV2.S vaccination and SARS-CoV-2 variants. In the study overall: Ad26.COV2.S, an intramuscular injection, was given once or twice 56 days apart.

The V end was cut by 3 bases, the J end by 5 bases, with 10 bases between. Germline assignment: CDR1 KGHSH and CDR2 LQKENI. The CDR3 runs 13 residues. Documented treatment: around 19 received Ad26.COV2.S at low or high dose, single or two shots; a few received placebo; per-sample allocation not given. Sampling was performed 63 days after the first vaccine or placebo injection. Expressing Wuhan-strain SARS-CoV-2 spike, an Ad26 vector served as the vaccine. Method: immunoSEQ multiplex PCR; TCRdb's copy keeps in-frame clones and lacks some. The sample yields around 300,000 clones, less than 90% seen once.

The chain uses TRBV18 and TRBJ1-1, with D perhaps matching TRBD1 (5 bases). The sequences come from peripheral blood, collected in a trial of Ad26.COV2.S vaccine versus placebo. The TCR comes from a person between 18 and 65 years old who received the Ad26.COV2.S COVID-19 vaccine or a placebo. The CDR3 nucleotides read TGTGCCAGCTCACCGGGGGACGGGACTGAAGCTTTCTTT. This gives the protein CASSPGDGTEAFF.